Listed below are T cell receptor beta chains from one sample, sequenced in a study of blood T cells in healthy people across ages. Via MiXCR, TCRdb re-called the 5' RACE reads, giving one row per CDR3 protein. The sample holds under 2 million distinct CDR3 sequences; around 35% are singletons and the top ten take over 9%. Input material: blood. These receptors originate from a woman in her 30s in good health. The CDR3 runs from the conserved cysteine through the conserved F or W. A D gene is named only where the DNA matches it firmly. Some rows have no size entry. The others give once, few or many, or a class for an expanded clone.

>TRBJ1-2|few|TRBV10-2|.
TGCGCCAGCAGTATATGGGACGGCTCTAACTATGGCTACACCTTC
CASSIWDGSNYGYTF
>TRBJ2-3|.|TRBV28|.
TGTGCCAGCAGTTTTTCCGCTAGCACAGATACGCAGTATTTT
CASSFSASTDTQYF
>TRBJ1-2|few|TRBV10-3|.
TGTGCCATCAGTGGGGGGCCCGATGGCTACACCTTC
CAISGGPDGYTF
>TRBJ1-2|.|TRBV5-1|.
TGCGCCAGCACTGAGGCGGGAACTAACTATGGCCACACCTTC
CASTEAGTNYGHTF
>TRBJ2-1|.|TRBV6-2/TRBV6-3|.
TGTGCCAGCAGTTATTTCCCCCATTTGGATGAGCAGTTCTTC
CASSYFPHLDEQFF
>TRBJ1-2|.|TRBV30|.
TGTGCCTGGAGCTACCACGGGGAGTCGGGCTACACCTTC
CAWSYHGESGYTF
>TRBJ2-7|.|TRBV19|.
TGTGCCAGAGGGGTGACAGGTGACTACGAGCAGTACTTC
CARGVTGDYEQYF
>TRBJ2-5|once|TRBV20-1|TRBD2
TGCAGTGCTAGAGGGACTAGCGGTGAGACCCAGTACTTC
CSARGTSGETQYF
>TRBJ2-1|.|TRBV13|.
TGTGCCAGCAGCTTAGCGGCCGGGGCGGATGAGCAGTTCTTC
CASSLAAGADEQFF
>TRBJ2-1|.|TRBV3-1|.
TGTGCCAGCAGCCAGAGAAGTGGAGCTGAGCAGTTCTTC
CASSQRSGAEQFF
>TRBJ2-1|many|TRBV5-1|.
TGCGCCAGCAGCTTGGACGCCGGAAGCTCCTACAATGAGCAGTTCTTC
CASSLDAGSSYNEQFF
>TRBJ2-7|few|TRBV7-2|.
TGTGCCAGCAGCTCTCCGGGACTCAAATCCTACGAGCAGTACTTC
CASSSPGLKSYEQYF
>TRBJ2-1|few|TRBV20-1|TRBD2
TGCAGTGCTAGAGCGGGAGGGCCAAACAATGAGCAGTTCTTC
CSARAGGPNNEQFF
>TRBJ2-1|.|TRBV5-6|TRBD2
TGTGCCAGCAGCTTGGCGATTGGGCTAGCGGAAGCCTACAATGAGCAGTTCTTC
CASSLAIGLAEAYNEQFF
>TRBJ2-7|.|TRBV6-1|.
TGTGCCAGCAGTGTAGTCCAAACAGGGAACTACGAGCAGTACTTC
CASSVVQTGNYEQYF
>TRBJ2-4|many|TRBV6-2/TRBV6-3|TRBD2
TGTGCCAGCAGTTTTGGAGCGGGAGGGCTTAACATTCAGTACTTC
CASSFGAGGLNIQYF
>TRBJ2-1|.|TRBV18|.
TGTGCCAGCTCACCAGCCGACGGATCCTACAATGAGCAGTTCTTC
CASSPADGSYNEQFF
>TRBJ2-6|.|TRBV7-9|.
TGTGCCAGCAGCTTAGGGGGAAGCGGAGCCTCTGGGGCCAACGTCCTGACTTTC
CASSLGGSGASGANVLTF
>TRBJ1-2|few|TRBV9|TRBD1
TGTGCCAGCAGCGTAGAACCAGGGGGACAGAACTATGGCTACACCTTC
CASSVEPGGQNYGYTF
>TRBJ1-1|.|TRBV4-1|.
TGCGCCAGCAGCCAAGACCCAGGGCCTAACACTGAAGTTTTCTTT
CASSQDPGPNTEVFF
>TRBJ2-3|.|TRBV20-1|.
TGCAGTGCTAGGCCGGGCGGTCAGCCCCAGTATTTT
CSARPGGQPQYF
>TRBJ1-1|few|TRBV12-3/TRBV12-4|.
TGTGCCAGCAAACCGGGACGCACTGAAGCTTTCTTT
CASKPGRTEAFF
>TRBJ2-7|.|TRBV9|.
TGTGCCAGCAGCCCCGGGACGGGGAGCTCCTACGAGCAGTGCTTC
CASSPGTGSSYEQCF
>TRBJ1-4|.|TRBV4-2|TRBD1
TGTGCCAGCAGCCCACGACAGGGTCCAACTAATGAAAAACTGTTTTTT
CASSPRQGPTNEKLFF
>TRBJ2-3|.|TRBV5-4|.
TGTGCCAGCAGCAACTTAGGGGCTAGGGCAGATACGCAGTATTTT
CASSNLGARADTQYF
>TRBJ2-7|.|TRBV27|.
TGTGCCAGCAGTTTAAGAAGGGAGCTTGGCGAGCAGTACTTC
CASSLRRELGEQYF
>TRBJ1-1|few|TRBV13|.
TGTGCCAGCAGACTTGCGGGCACTGAAGCTTTCTTT
CASRLAGTEAFF
>TRBJ1-3|.|TRBV29-1|TRBD1
TGCAGCGTGCCCCCGGACAGGCACTCTGGAAACACCATATATTTT
CSVPPDRHSGNTIYF
>TRBJ2-7|few|TRBV7-9|TRBD1
TGTGCCAGCAGCCAAGCTTCAGGGGGCCACGAGCAGTACTTC
CASSQASGGHEQYF
>TRBJ2-2|few|TRBV7-2|.
TGTGCCAGCAGCTTAGGCAGGCTGGGGGCCGGGGAGCTGTTTTTT
CASSLGRLGAGELFF
>TRBJ2-7|many|TRBV29-1|.
TGCAGCGCCTTGGACCCATCCTACGAGCAGTACTTC
CSALDPSYEQYF
>TRBJ2-1|few|TRBV5-1|TRBD1
TGCGCCACCAGAGGGACAGGGGGATCTGAGCAGTTCTTC
CATRGTGGSEQFF
>TRBJ2-1|.|TRBV20-1|.
TGCAGTGCCATACGGGGGGCTAGCGGAAACAATGAGCAGTTCTTC
CSAIRGASGNNEQFF
>TRBJ2-1|.|TRBV27|.
TGTGCCAGCAGTTTCCTCTTGGGACCACCGCTCAATGAGCAGTTCTTC
CASSFLLGPPLNEQFF